This T cell receptor (beta chain) was observed in a study of vaccination and CD4 T cells after COVID-19. Turning to the study itself: The convalescents, six males and four females, included two who were Hispanic. Post-vaccine sampling followed dose two by a median 72 days (range 14 to 241). A vaccine, either BNT162b2 or mRNA-1273, was given to participants in two doses.

Germline V gene sequence: CDR1 SGHNT, CDR2 YENEEA. The CDR3 spans 15 residues. The ends were cut back, 1 base at V and 1 base at J, with 10 bases in the middle. This sample's treatment: roughly nine-day PBMC culture with coronavirus spike peptide pools or control peptides (ViraFEST assay). As regards this clonotype: As yet, its antigen is unknown.

An Oncomine TCR Beta short-read assay was used to sequence the DNA from cultured CD4+ T cells. TCRdb called the PCR reads again in MiXCR, with one record for every CDR3 protein. The data hold 11,000 to 15,000 distinct CDR3 sequences, with 45% to 70% observed a single time. The sample was CD4+ T cells from blood, cultured in vitro, taken before SARS-CoV-2 vaccination. The TCR was taken from a human donor who had recovered from COVID-19. This chain connects TRBV11-3 to TRBJ1-1; D is ambiguous. The CDR3 here is CASSLVLSGNTEAFF. In DNA form, the CDR3 reads TGTGCCAGCAGCTTAGTCCTTTCGGGGAACACTGAAGCTTTCTTT.